Below are 29 T cell receptor beta chains sequenced from a single sample in a study of blood T cell repertoires in COVID-19 (TCRdb year 2020). Libraries came from the immunoSEQ multiplex PCR assay. What TCRdb holds here is the immuneACCESS table cut down to in-frame rearrangements. Part of the clones is not present; checked against another copy, under half of the missing clones reflect an unresolved V gene, and the others are unexplained. The sample table contains about 300,000 clones; only one count was recorded for 83% of them. The leading ten clones occupy approximately 10% of the sample. Sequencing was done on a sample of peripheral blood. Source of these receptors: a woman in her forties or fifties who had recovered from COVID-19.

The chain employs TRBV30 and TRBJ1-3, with D tentatively TRBD1 (5 bases). Germline assignment: CDR1 GTSNPN and CDR2 SVGIG (reference sequence). With 2 bases removed from V and 1 base from J, the gap between germline ends came to 15 bases. There are 16 residues in the CDR3. The CDR3 DNA reads TGTGCCTGGAGTTGGGTCGGGGGAAGTTCTGGAAACACCATATATTTT. Encoded protein: CAWSWVGGSSGNTIYF.

The rearrangement uses TRBV4-3 and TRBJ2-3; unclear D gene. Germline lookup yields CDR1 LGHNA and CDR2 YSLEER. Trimming took 0 bases from V and 7 from J, leaving 8 bases between them. The CDR3 is 13 amino acids. DNA for the CDR3: TGCGCCAGCAGCCAAGAGTCCCTCCATACGCAGTATTTT. Residues: CASSQESLHTQYF.

The chain uses TRBV6-5 and TRBJ2-1; TRBD2 aligns across 7 bases. This CDR3 contains 13 residues. V gave up 6 bases and J gave up 6 bases; unmatched junction bases: 5. CDR1 and CDR2 (germline): MNHEY, SVGAGI. CDR3 sequence (DNA): TGTGCCAGCAGGACTAGCTCGGTCAATGAGCAGTTCTTC. Translation: CASRTSSVNEQFF.

This chain connects TRBV27 to TRBJ1-2; D is possibly TRBD1 (6 bases). This CDR3 has 15 residues. V shed 4 bases and J shed 2 bases, with 14 bases lying between them. Germline assignment: CDR1 MNHEY and CDR2 SMNVEV (reference sequence). The CDR3 DNA reads TGTGCCAGCAGTTCGGGACATTATCGAAACTATGGCTACACCTTC. Residues: CASSSGHYRNYGYTF.

The rearrangement links TRBV7-2 to TRBJ2-5; D unclear. Germline V gene sequence: CDR1 SGHTA, CDR2 FQGNSA. The CDR3 consists of 14 residues. Between the trimmed V and J ends, which lost 1 base and 5 bases, there was a span of 11 bases. The DNA of the CDR3 is TGTGCCAGCAGCTTAGTTCGACTTGGGGAGACCCAGTACTTC. Protein product: CASSLVRLGETQYF.

In the case of this clone: An end of the junction does not agree with germline; a read error may underlie this. The genes are TRBV7-9 and TRBJ2-3, with TRBD2 matching over 9 bases. Per the germline V gene, CDR1 is SEHNR and CDR2 is FQNEAQ (reference sequence). The CDR3 is 15 amino acids. CDR3 DNA: TGTGCCAGCAGCGTAGCGGGAGCGCCCACAGATACGCAGTATTTT. Translating it yields CASSVAGAPTDTQYF.

The chain couples TRBV7-9 to TRBJ1-4; 8 bases match TRBD1. J gave up 8 bases and V 7 bases, and 12 bases lay outside the gene matches. Germline values: CDR1 SEHNR, CDR2 FQNEAQ (reference sequence). The CDR3 runs to 15 residues. This CDR3 reads CASTLGGRGREKLFF. CDR3 nucleotides: TGTGCCAGCACCCTAGGTGGCAGGGGGCGCGAAAAACTGTTTTTT.

The rearrangement joins TRBV10-3 to TRBJ1-4; 8 bases line up with TRBD1. Losses at the gene ends were 6 bases for V and 8 bases for J; bases not matched to a gene: 8. The germline V gene has CDR1 ENHRY and CDR2 SYGVKD. The CDR3 consists of 14 residues. Written as DNA, the CDR3 is TGTGCCATCAGGGACGGACAGGGTGGGGAAAAACTGTTTTTT. Its translation: CAIRDGQGGEKLFF.

The chain employs TRBV27 and TRBJ2-3, with 7 bases lining up with TRBD2. J gave up 4 bases and V 3 bases, and 16 bases lay outside the gene matches. Per germline, CDR1 MNHEY and CDR2 SMNVEV (reference sequence). The CDR3 totals 18 residues. The CDR3 bases are TGTGCCAGCAGTTTCTCCCGGGGCCAGCGGGGAGTGCCAGATACGCAGTATTTT. Translation gives CASSFSRGQRGVPDTQYF.

V and J are TRBV4-1 and TRBJ2-3, with 10 bases identical to TRBD2. J was trimmed by 5 bases and V by 4 bases; bases with no gene match: 12. Germline V gene data show CDR1 as MGHRA and CDR2 as YSYEKL. The CDR3 extends over 17 amino acids. Here the CDR3 reads CASSPSGSGGAEDTQYF. Written as DNA, the CDR3 is TGCGCCAGCAGCCCCTCAGGCAGCGGGGGGGCAGAAGATACGCAGTATTTT.

This clone was found a few times. The V gene is TRBV4-3, the J gene TRBJ1-4; 10 bases align to TRBD1. V gave up 4 bases and J gave up 8 bases; unmatched junction bases: 10. The CDR3 consists of 16 residues. Germline CDR1 reads LGHNA; CDR2 reads YSLEER. CDR3 region: CASSLAHGTGDEKLFF. In DNA, the CDR3 is TGCGCCAGCAGCCTCGCCCATGGGACAGGGGACGAAAAACTGTTTTTT.

This chain uses TRBV28 with TRBJ1-3, with 7 bases fitting TRBD1. This CDR3 is built from 17 residues. Germline trimming cut 4 bases from V and 4 bases from J; bases unmatched to any gene: 13. Germline V CDR1 and CDR2: MDHEN, SYDVKM. The CDR3 sequence: CASSWGQRQGPGNTIYF. The CDR3 DNA reads TGTGCCAGCAGTTGGGGTCAACGACAGGGTCCGGGAAACACCATATATTTT.

J is TRBJ1-1 and V is TRBV4-1, with TRBD1 matching over 10 bases. V gave up 2 bases and J gave up 6 bases; unmatched junction bases: 6. The CDR3 consists of 15 residues. Per germline, CDR1 MGHRA and CDR2 YSYEKL. Here the CDR3 DNA reads TGCGCCAGCAGCCAATTCCCCGGGACAGGGGCTGAAGCTTTCTTT. It yields the protein CASSQFPGTGAEAFF.

This chain joins TRBV28 and TRBJ2-6; perhaps TRBD1 as D (6 bases). The CDR3 extends over 15 amino acids. Germline CDR1 is MDHEN and CDR2 is SYDVKM. Trimming shortened V by 6 bases and J by 0 bases, and 9 bases separated the two germline ends. The CDR3 DNA reads TGTGCCAGCAGGTACAGGGACTCTGGGGCCAACGTCCTGACTTTC. Amino acid sequence: CASRYRDSGANVLTF.

The CDR3 DNA follows: TGTGCCAGCGGGACAGGGTACACCGGGGAGCTGTTTTTT. Translated: CASGTGYTGELFF. The chain combines TRBV28 with TRBJ2-2; 9 bases are shared with TRBD1. This CDR3 contains 13 residues. Losses at the gene ends were 8 bases for V and 3 bases for J; bases not matched to a gene: 1. Looked up from germline, CDR1 is MDHEN and CDR2 is SYDVKM. Combining the CDR3 with reference TRBV28 and TRBJ2-2 gives the whole variable domain DVKVTQSSRYLVKRTGEKVFLECVQDMDHENMFWYRQDPGLGLRLIYFSYDVKMKEKGDIPEGYSVSREKKERFSLILESASTNQTSMYLCASGTGYTGELFFGEGSRLTVL.

The gene calls are TRBV7-6 and TRBJ2-1; D may be TRBD1 (6 bases). The CDR3 is 15 amino acids. Germline V gene sequence: CDR1 SGHVS, CDR2 FNYEAQ. V was pared by 4 bases and J by 0 bases, with 10 bases between. The chain's CDR3 is CASSYTGSSYNEQFF. CDR3 nucleotides: TGTGCCAGCAGCTATACAGGGAGCTCCTACAATGAGCAGTTCTTC.

In this sample, this clone turned up many times. The rearrangement links TRBV6-5 to TRBJ2-1; TRBD2 matches 7 bases. Unmatched junction bases numbered 9, after V lost 8 bases and J lost 5 bases. This CDR3 comprises 14 residues. In germline, CDR1 is MNHEY, CDR2 SVGAGI. In DNA, the CDR3 is TGTGCCAGCGCCCGAGTGGGGGGGGACAATGAGCAGTTCTTC. This translates into CASARVGGDNEQFF.

The chain recombines TRBV5-6 with TRBJ2-7, with 10 bases identical to TRBD1. Trimming removed 4 bases from V and 5 bases from J; junction bases left unmatched: 6. The CDR3 consists of 14 residues. Germline values: CDR1 SGHDT, CDR2 YYEEEE. The CDR3: CASSRRDRGHEQYF. The CDR3, as DNA: TGTGCCAGCAGCCGCCGGGACAGGGGCCACGAGCAGTACTTC.

The chain has TRBV3-1 (or the pseudogene TRBV3-2) and TRBJ1-3; TRBD1 aligns across 7 bases. Unmatched junction bases numbered 5, after V lost 3 bases and J lost 0 bases. The CDR3 totals 16 residues. The germline CDR1 and CDR2 sequences are LGHDT and YNNKEL (reference sequence). The chain's CDR3 is CASSHRQGSSGNTIYF. In nucleotides, the CDR3 is TGTGCCAGCAGCCACAGACAGGGTTCCTCTGGAAACACCATATATTTT.

The chain uses TRBV5-4 and TRBJ1-2, with D maybe TRBD1 (5 bases). The CDR3 contains 13 residues. Germline lookup yields CDR1 SGHNT and CDR2 YYREEE (reference sequence). V was trimmed by 0 bases and J by 7 bases, leaving 10 bases between them. The DNA of the CDR3 is TGTGCCAGCAGCTTGGTGGGGGAGGCTGGCTACACCTTC. As protein: CASSLVGEAGYTF.

V and J are TRBV27 and TRBJ2-2; tentative D call: TRBD2 (6 bases). The CDR3 covers 15 residues. V lost 3 bases to trimming and J lost 4 bases, with 12 bases between them. Germline assignment: CDR1 MNHEY and CDR2 SMNVEV (reference sequence). In DNA, the CDR3 is TGTGCCAGCAGTTTGGGGGGAGTGTTCACCGGGGAGCTGTTTTTT. This codes for CASSLGGVFTGELFF.

This clone was counted a single time. The rearrangement links TRBV11-2 to TRBJ2-7; 9 bases align to TRBD1. From germline, CDR1 is SGHAT and CDR2 FQNNGV. V lost 11 bases and J lost 3; bases outside the gene matches: 8. The CDR3 is 13 amino acids. This CDR3 is CAGPGQGFYEQYF. The DNA for the CDR3 is TGTGCCGGACCGGGACAGGGATTCTACGAGCAGTACTTC.

This chain uses TRBV4-3 with TRBJ2-1; TRBD2 matches 14 bases. This CDR3 comprises 16 residues. Germline CDR1 and CDR2: LGHNA and YSLEER. The ends lost 4 bases at V and 8 bases at J; junction bases unmatched: 7. In DNA form, the CDR3 reads TGCGCCAGCAGCCCGGGGACTAGCGGGAGCGGCCATGAGCAGTTCTTC. Its translation is CASSPGTSGSGHEQFF.

This clone was counted ten times or more. This chain uses TRBV4-3 with TRBJ1-2; tentatively, D is TRBD1 (5 bases). V was pared by 0 bases and J by 5 bases, with 13 bases between. The length of the CDR3 is 15 residues. CDR1 is LGHNA, CDR2 YSLEER, per germline. The CDR3 nucleotides read TGCGCCAGCAGCCAAGATCACAGCAGGGTATATGGCTACACCTTC. Its protein is CASSQDHSRVYGYTF.

V is TRBV9 and J is TRBJ2-3; D might be TRBD2 (5 bases). The CDR3 totals 15 residues. Trimming shortened V by 0 bases and J by 4 bases, and 12 bases separated the two germline ends. The germline CDR1 and CDR2 sequences are SGDLS and YYNGEE. CDR3: CASSVGVRGADTQYF. The DNA of the CDR3 is TGTGCCAGCAGCGTAGGAGTTCGGGGAGCAGATACGCAGTATTTT.

This clone occurred a few times. V and J are TRBV27 and TRBJ1-6; D possibly corresponds to TRBD1 (5 bases). The V and J ends lost 4 bases and 2 bases respectively, with 9 bases between them. The CDR3 is 15 amino acids. The germline gives CDR1 MNHEY, CDR2 SMNVEV (reference sequence). As DNA, the CDR3 is TGTGCCAGCAGTTCCGGGGGAACCTATAATTCACCCCTCCACTTT. Amino acids: CASSSGGTYNSPLHF.

This clone was seen a handful of times. The chain links TRBV7-2 to TRBJ1-2, with D tentatively TRBD1 (5 bases). Germline CDR1 and CDR2: SGHTA and FQGNSA. This CDR3 is built from 14 residues. V dropped 1 base and J dropped 5 bases, with 11 bases sitting between them. The chain's CDR3 is CASSLGGVRYGYTF. The CDR3 DNA is TGTGCCAGCAGCTTAGGGGGGGTGAGATATGGCTACACCTTC.

V and J are TRBV11-3 and TRBJ1-1; D gene ambiguous. CDR3 size: 12 residues. The V and J ends lost 5 bases and 2 bases respectively, with 6 bases between them. In germline, CDR1 is SGHNT, CDR2 YENEEA. The CDR3 region has the DNA TGTGCCAGCAGCGGACTTAACACTGAAGCTTTCTTT. Its protein is CASSGLNTEAFF.

This chain joins TRBV5-1 and TRBJ2-1; D ambiguous. There are 11 residues in the CDR3. Trimming shortened V by 0 bases and J by 8 bases, and 3 bases separated the two germline ends. CDR1 and CDR2 from the germline V gene are SGHRS and YFSETQ. CDR3: CASSLDYEQFF. DNA for the CDR3: TGCGCCAGCAGCTTGGACTATGAGCAGTTCTTC.